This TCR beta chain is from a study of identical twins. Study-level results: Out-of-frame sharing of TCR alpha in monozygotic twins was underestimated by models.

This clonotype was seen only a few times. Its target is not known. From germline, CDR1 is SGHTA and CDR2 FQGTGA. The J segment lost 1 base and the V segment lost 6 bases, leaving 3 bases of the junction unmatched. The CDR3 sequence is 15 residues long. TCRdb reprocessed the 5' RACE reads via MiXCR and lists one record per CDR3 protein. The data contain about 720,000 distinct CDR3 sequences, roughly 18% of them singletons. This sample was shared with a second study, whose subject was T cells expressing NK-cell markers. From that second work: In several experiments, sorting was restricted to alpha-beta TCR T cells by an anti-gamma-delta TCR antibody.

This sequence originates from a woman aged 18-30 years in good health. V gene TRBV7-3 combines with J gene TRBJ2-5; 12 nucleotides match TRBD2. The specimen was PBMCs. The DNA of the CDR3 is TGTGCCAGCAGTCGGACTAGCGGGATCCAAGAGACCCAGTACTTC. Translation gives CASSRTSGIQETQYF.